A single sample is the source of the 26 T cell receptor beta chains below, sequenced in a study of shared clonotypes between healthy human individuals. Libraries were prepared by immunoSEQ multiplex PCR; TCRdb keeps only in-frame clonotypes and omits some of them. The sample comprises some 2.4 million clones, roughly 93% of which are singletons, and about 0.39% rests with the top ten. Sequenced material: naive CD4+ T cells from PBMCs. Specified subset: CD45RA+ positively selected. The receptors shown here come from a man between 18 and 29 years old in good health. Some clones in this sample may be carry-over from other donors' samples.

This clone was found once. The V gene is TRBV11-2, the J gene TRBJ2-1; weak D call: TRBD1 (5 bases). V lost 5 bases, J lost 6 bases, and 17 bases lay in between. Looked up from germline, CDR1 is SGHAT and CDR2 is FQNNGV. The CDR3 loop spans 15 amino acids. The CDR3 sequence: CASSHGWGSGNEQFF. In DNA, the CDR3 is TGTGCCAGCAGCCACGGCTGGGGCAGTGGCAATGAGCAGTTCTTC.

V usage is TRBV27 and J usage is TRBJ2-6; 7 bases are shared with TRBD1. The CDR3 is 18 residues long. Germline assignment: CDR1 MNHEY and CDR2 SMNVEV (reference sequence). J lost 3 bases, V lost 3 bases, and 11 bases had no gene match. The DNA for the CDR3 is TGTGCCAGCAGTTTGGGCTACAGGGGTACCTTTGGGGCCAACGTCCTGACTTTC. This encodes CASSLGYRGTFGANVLTF.

The rearrangement links TRBV6-5 to TRBJ2-1; a possible D gene is TRBD2 (7 bases). The CDR3 is made up of 15 amino acids. V was cut by 7 bases and J by 10 bases, with 23 bases left in between. Germline loops: CDR1 MNHEY, CDR2 SVGAGI. CDR3 protein: CASISGGAGKSEQFF. The CDR3 DNA reads as TGTGCCAGCATCTCGGGGGGCGCTGGTAAAAGCGAGCAGTTCTTC.

This rearrangement joins TRBV6-1 to TRBJ2-7, with a possible D match to TRBD2 (5 bases). The CDR3 has 15 amino acids. V was trimmed by 2 bases and J by 2 bases, leaving 13 bases between them. CDR1 is MNHNS and CDR2 is SASEGT in the germline V gene. This chain's CDR3 is CASSEYRGWAYEQYF. CDR3 in DNA: TGTGCCAGCAGTGAATACCGGGGTTGGGCCTACGAGCAGTACTTC.

The chain couples TRBV7-2 to TRBJ2-7, with TRBD2 matching over 7 bases. CDR3 length: 15 residues. V gave up 4 bases and J gave up 3 bases; unmatched junction bases: 9. Germline CDR1 and CDR2: SGHTA and FQGNSA. CDR3 sequence: CASSSWGGSGYEQYF. CDR3 DNA sequence: TGTGCCAGCAGCTCCTGGGGGGGGTCGGGCTACGAGCAGTACTTC.

V and J are TRBV18 and TRBJ2-6; D gene uncertain. In germline, CDR1 is KGHSH, CDR2 LQKENI. Trimming shortened V by 2 bases and J by 0 bases, and 11 bases separated the two germline ends. The CDR3 spans 17 residues. CDR3 sequence: CASSPTRSGSGANVLTF. The DNA of the CDR3 is TGTGCCAGCTCACCAACAAGGTCCGGCTCTGGGGCCAACGTCCTGACTTTC.

This clone was seen a single time. This chain links TRBV15 with TRBJ2-4; D assignment may be TRBD1 or TRBD2 (5 bases each). The germline V gene has CDR1 LNHNV and CDR2 YYDKDF (reference sequence). CDR3 length: 17 amino acids. Trimming removed 1 base from V and 3 bases from J, with 16 bases in between. CDR3 coding DNA: TGTGCCACCAGCAGAGGGGGCTGGGACCGGATCAAAAACATTCAGTACTTC. The encoded protein is CATSRGGWDRIKNIQYF.

This rearrangement joins TRBV19 to TRBJ2-1, with D uncertain. The CDR3 sequence is 12 residues long. Germline V gene data show CDR1 as LNHDA and CDR2 as SQIVND (reference sequence). The V end was cut by 6 bases, the J end by 5 bases, with 8 bases between. CDR3 in amino acids: CASRVKDNEQFF. In DNA form, the CDR3 reads TGTGCCAGTAGAGTAAAGGACAATGAGCAGTTCTTC.

The chain employs TRBV25-1 and TRBJ2-7, with D possibly being TRBD2 (6 bases). V was cut by 4 bases and J by 7 bases, with 17 bases left in between. This CDR3 spans 14 amino acids. In germline, CDR1 is MGHDK, CDR2 SYGVNS. For the CDR3, the DNA is TGTGCCAGCAGTGCTACGGGACTCCGTAGAGAGCAGTACTTC. It codes for CASSATGLRREQYF.

This clone was seen once. V and J are TRBV7-9 and TRBJ2-7; 11 bases agree with TRBD2. Germline V lookup: CDR1 SEHNR, CDR2 FQNEAQ (reference sequence). CDR3 length: 19 amino acids. The V and J ends lost 5 bases and 0 bases, in that order; junction bases with no gene match: 15. CDR3 in DNA: TGTGCCAGCAGCAAAATAACCGGGACTAGCGGATCACTCTCCTACGAGCAGTACTTC. Its protein is CASSKITGTSGSLSYEQYF.

As for this clone: At the DNA level, this CDR3 is encoded by other sequences in the same sample as well. The rearrangement uses TRBV6-5 and TRBJ1-1; D unclear. This CDR3 is 11 amino acids long. Germline CDR1 MNHEY, CDR2 SVGAGI. Trimming took 7 bases from V and 5 from J, leaving 8 bases between them. The CDR3 DNA reads as TGTGCCAGCACCAAAGGTACTGAAGCTTTCTTT. Its protein is CASTKGTEAFF.

The chain couples TRBV5-5 to TRBJ2-7; no definite D call. The V gene's germline CDR1 is SGHKS and CDR2 YYEKEE (reference sequence). The V end lost 0 bases, the J end lost 5 bases, and 6 bases lay between the germline ends. The CDR3 length is 12 residues. CDR3 bases: TGTGCCAGCAGCTTGGGATCTAACGAGCAGTACTTC. As protein: CASSLGSNEQYF.

The genes are TRBV6-1 and TRBJ1-5; D is uncertain. V was trimmed by 0 bases and J by 0 bases, leaving 9 bases between them. This CDR3 contains 16 residues. The germline CDR1 and CDR2 sequences are MNHNS and SASEGT. CDR3 bases: TGTGCCAGCAGTGAAGCTTACGTATATAGCAATCAGCCCCAGCATTTT. It yields the protein CASSEAYVYSNQPQHF.

The chain joins TRBV13 to TRBJ2-3; perhaps TRBD2 as D (5 bases). The V gene's germline CDR1 is PRHDT and CDR2 FYEKMQ (reference sequence). This CDR3 region has 16 residues. Between the trimmed V and J ends, which lost 5 bases and 0 bases, there was a span of 15 bases. The CDR3 coding sequence is TGTGCCAGCAGCCCCTCGAGGTTAGCGAGCACAGATACGCAGTATTTT. Its protein product is CASSPSRLASTDTQYF.

The chain combines TRBV7-2 with TRBJ2-5, with 9 bases that match TRBD1. Unmatched junction bases numbered 3, after V lost 4 bases and J lost 3 bases. The CDR3 totals 14 residues. Germline V gives CDR1 SGHTA, CDR2 FQGNSA. The CDR3 reads CASSSGTGKETQYF. The CDR3 nucleotides are TGTGCCAGCAGCTCCGGGACAGGGAAAGAGACCCAGTACTTC.

The V call is TRBV6-5, the J call TRBJ1-1, with no clear D. This CDR3 spans 14 amino acids. The V gene lost 10 bases and the J gene lost 1 base, with 16 bases spanning the gap. Germline V gene data show CDR1 as MNHEY and CDR2 as SVGAGI. The CDR3: CATKGSLSNTEAFF. The DNA of the CDR3 is TGTGCCACCAAAGGGAGTCTCTCGAACACTGAAGCTTTCTTT.

The chain employs TRBV30 and TRBJ2-6; D is uncertain. Germline V gene lookup returns CDR1 GTSNPN and CDR2 SVGIG (reference sequence). This CDR3 comprises 15 residues. Trimming took off 5 bases at V and 0 bases at J, with 11 bases between the two ends. The CDR3 reads CAWGRGFSGANVLTF. CDR3 sequence (DNA): TGTGCCTGGGGCCGTGGGTTCTCTGGGGCCAACGTCCTGACTTTC.

This chain joins TRBV4-1 and TRBJ2-1; D may be TRBD1 or TRBD2 (5 bases each). V shed 1 base and J shed 3 bases, with 10 bases lying between them. This CDR3 region has 15 residues. The V gene's germline CDR1 is MGHRA and CDR2 YSYEKL. This CDR3 reads CASSQVGAGYNEQFF. Written as DNA, the CDR3 is TGCGCCAGCAGCCAAGTAGGGGCGGGCTACAATGAGCAGTTCTTC.

The chain carries TRBV6-1 and TRBJ1-2; 9 bases match TRBD1. The J segment lost 7 bases and the V segment lost 8 bases, leaving 8 bases of the junction unmatched. This CDR3 region has 13 residues. Germline V gene sequence: CDR1 MNHNS, CDR2 SASEGT. CDR3 coding DNA: TGTGCCAGCGGGGACAGGGTTTCTCGTGGCTACACCTTC. This sequence encodes CASGDRVSRGYTF.

This chain joins TRBV29-1 and TRBJ2-3; D unclear. Germline CDR1 and CDR2: SQVTM and ANQGSEA. CDR3 length equals 13 residues. Trimming stripped 6 bases from V and 2 bases from J, with 12 bases between. The CDR3 DNA follows: TGCAGCGTAGGTGGGTCGTTCACAGATACGCAGTATTTT. Translation gives CSVGGSFTDTQYF.

The chain couples TRBV7-6 to TRBJ1-5; weak D call: TRBD1 (5 bases). Germline V gene lookup returns CDR1 SGHVS and CDR2 FNYEAQ. This CDR3 has 15 amino acids. With 4 bases removed from V and 4 bases from J, the gap between germline ends came to 14 bases. The CDR3 spells CASSSLSGTNQPQHF. As DNA, the CDR3 is TGTGCCAGCAGCTCCTTATCGGGGACTAATCAGCCCCAGCATTTT.

About this clone: Within the sample, other DNA sequences also encode this same CDR3. J is TRBJ2-1 and V is TRBV5-1, with no clear D. The V end lost 3 bases, the J end lost 5 bases, and 9 bases lay between the germline ends. CDR3 length equals 13 residues. CDR1 and CDR2 (germline): SGHRS, YFSETQ. The CDR3 loop is CASSWPLNNEQFF. For the CDR3, the DNA is TGCGCCAGCAGCTGGCCCCTCAACAATGAGCAGTTCTTC. Filled out from reference TRBV5-1 and TRBJ2-1, the complete variable domain reads KAGVTQTPRYLIKTRGQQVTLSCSPISGHRSVSWYQQTPGQGLQFLFEYFSETQRNKGNFPGRFSGRQFSNSRSEMNVSTLELGDSALYLCASSWPLNNEQFFGPGTRLTVL.

Comments on this clone: The sample carries other DNA sequences with the same CDR3. The rearrangement joins TRBV18 to TRBJ1-3; D uncertain. Trimming cost V 3 bases and J 2 bases, with 8 bases left between them. Germline lookup yields CDR1 KGHSH and CDR2 LQKENI. CDR3 length equals 14 residues. Written as DNA, the CDR3 is TGTGCCAGCTCACCTTTAGGGCCTGGAAACACCATATATTTT. Translated, it gives CASSPLGPGNTIYF.

The chain joins TRBV28 to TRBJ1-1; possible D gene TRBD1, 5 bases. This CDR3 comprises 13 residues. The V and J ends lost 2 bases and 8 bases respectively, with 12 bases between them. The V gene's germline CDR1 is MDHEN and CDR2 SYDVKM. CDR3 DNA: TGTGCCAGCAGTTTAAGCGGACACGGCGAAGCTTTCTTT. This codes for CASSLSGHGEAFF.

V and J are TRBV18 and TRBJ2-7; D is possibly TRBD1 (5 bases). Looked up from germline, CDR1 is KGHSH and CDR2 is LQKENI. The V end lost 5 bases, the J end lost 2 bases, and 16 bases lay between the germline ends. The CDR3 covers 15 residues. CDR3 in amino acids: CASSEGAAGPYEQYF. For the CDR3, the DNA is TGTGCCAGCTCAGAAGGCGCGGCAGGGCCCTACGAGCAGTACTTC. The variable domain in full, completed from reference TRBV18 and TRBJ2-7, reads NAGVMQNPRHLVRRRGQEARLRCSPMKGHSHVYWYRQLPEEGLKFMVYLQKENIIDESGMPKERFSAEFPKEGPSILRIQQVVRGDSAAYFCASSEGAAGPYEQYFGPGTRLTVT.

The rearrangement uses TRBV6-5 and TRBJ2-1, with a weak D call TRBD1 (6 bases). The CDR3 has 12 amino acids. From germline, CDR1 is MNHEY and CDR2 SVGAGI. The V and J ends lost 7 bases and 7 bases respectively, with 11 bases between them. This CDR3 reads CASKMRGNEQFF. CDR3 sequence (DNA): TGTGCCAGCAAGATGAGGGGGAATGAGCAGTTCTTC.